This entry concerns a single T cell receptor beta chain. This record belongs to a study of radiotherapy plus CTLA-4 blockade in lung cancer. Study at large: Across the patients, objective responses occurred in about 18%, and disease control in roughly 31%.

Profiled with immunoSEQ multiplex PCR; TCRdb holds only in-frame clones, not every one. The sample records tens of thousands of clones, 70% to 90% being singletons. The CDR3 is made up of 14 amino acids. Germline-derived CDR1 and CDR2 are MNHEY and SVGAGI. J was trimmed by 7 bases and V by 6 bases; bases with no gene match: 8. The V and J genes are TRBV6-5 and TRBJ2-2; 7 bases are a match to TRBD1. Sample: peripheral blood, taken from a patient treated with radiotherapy plus ipilimumab. The sequence was obtained from a human donor with non-small cell lung cancer whose response to radiotherapy plus ipilimumab could not be evaluated. The CDR3 DNA reads TGTGCCAGCAGACGGGACAGTAAAAACGGGGAGCTGTTTTTT. It yields the protein CASRRDSKNGELFF.